This entry describes one T cell receptor (beta chain). The antigen it recognizes is unknown. No much larger clone is present one base from it, and per-base qualities are unavailable. TCRbeta CDR3 regions were amplified from genomic DNA by means of the immunoSEQ Assay, a bias-controlled multiplex PCR. The published analysis was carried out like this. The number of nucleated cells in each sample was estimated by amplification of reference gene primers within the assay. To quantify the absolute abundance of each unique TCRbeta CDR3 rearrangement, sequence reads were collapsed and filtered. For each sample, productive Simpson clonality was calculated as the square root of Simpson's diversity index over productive rearrangements. The table comes from immuneACCESS by way of TCRdb, which keeps in-frame sequences with V and J called. Part of the clones is missing from these tables; in studies checked, under half for an unresolved V gene and the rest for unknown reasons. For V, J and clone size, that table is used; D and trimming come from the DNA. For this sample there are about 310,000 clones; around 90% appear just once. Roughly 1% of the sample is taken by the ten largest.

One collaborating source in Seattle enrolled patients during active infection and followed them longitudinally through the course of disease. The collaborating institutions used their own protocols to collect whole blood in K2EDTA tubes. Collaborator samples were shipped for TCRbeta analysis as frozen whole blood, isolated PBMCs, or DNA extracted from either sample type. This sample was taken from a study of blood T cell repertoires in COVID-19 (dated by TCRdb to about 2020). For the wider study: Collaborator samples came from the United States, Italy and Spain and covered acute and convalescent phases of COVID-19. The material from the prospective study consisted of cDNA or gDNA derived from T cells, B-cell-depleted T cells, or PBMCs. Deeply sampled blood TCRbeta repertoires from subjects exposed to, actively infected with, or recovered from COVID-19 were included in the dataset. The repertoires were made available in a free public database intended to serve as a resource for research on the immune response to SARS-CoV-2. The samples were drawn from the first 160 participants of the ongoing ImmuneRACE study and from some 1,300 subjects provided by 6 global collaborators. A de-identified subject ID, COVID-19 status, age in years and sex were almost always included in the sample metadata. Where HLA class I and class II types were available, the types were taken from metadata supplied by the sample provider, not from assay-based typing. What the authors observed across the whole study: The amount of clinical and demographic metadata varied by source and participant and was provided uncurated.

The germline V gene encodes CDR1 SNHLY and CDR2 FYNNEI. Spanning cysteine to phenylalanine, the CDR3 consists of 15 amino acids. CDR3 DNA is the only sequence kept; it has 45 bases, read in frame from the first base. V loses 4 bases of germline sequence and J loses 4 bases, and the interval between the two ends is 15 bases. The receptor comes from a woman aged 35 to 49 with COVID-19, enrolled during active disease. The sequence joins TRBV2 to TRBJ2-3, with the D gene call left open. The sequencing input was peripheral blood. The CDR3 corresponds to CASSARTLVADTQYF. The DNA sequence reads TGTGCCAGCAGTGCCCGTACTCTAGTCGCAGATACGCAGTATTTT. Reference TRBV2 and TRBJ2-3 genes cover what lies past the CDR3, so the full variable domain is EPEVTQTPSHQVTQMGQEVILRCVPISNHLYFYWYRQILGQKVEFLVSFYNNEISEKSEIFDDQFSVERPDGSNFTLKIRSTKLEDSAMYFCASSARTLVADTQYFGPGTRLTVL.